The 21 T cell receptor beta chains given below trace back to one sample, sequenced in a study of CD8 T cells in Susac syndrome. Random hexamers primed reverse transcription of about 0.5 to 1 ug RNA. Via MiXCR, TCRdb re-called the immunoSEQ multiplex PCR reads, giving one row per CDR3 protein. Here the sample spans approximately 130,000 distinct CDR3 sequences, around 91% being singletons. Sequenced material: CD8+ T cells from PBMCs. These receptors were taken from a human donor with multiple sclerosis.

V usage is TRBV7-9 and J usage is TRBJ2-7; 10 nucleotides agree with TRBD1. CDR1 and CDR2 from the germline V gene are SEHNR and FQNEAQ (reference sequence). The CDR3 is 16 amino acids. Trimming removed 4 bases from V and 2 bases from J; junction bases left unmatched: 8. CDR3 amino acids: CASSSPGQGITYEQYF. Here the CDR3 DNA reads TGTGCCAGCAGCTCACCGGGACAGGGGATAACCTACGAGCAGTACTTC.

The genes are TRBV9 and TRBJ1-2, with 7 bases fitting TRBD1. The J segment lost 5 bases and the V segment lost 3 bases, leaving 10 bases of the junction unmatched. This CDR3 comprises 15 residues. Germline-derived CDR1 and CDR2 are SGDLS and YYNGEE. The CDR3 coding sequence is TGTGCCAGCAGCGGACAGGGCCTCGGAGCTTATGGCTACACCTTC. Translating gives CASSGQGLGAYGYTF.

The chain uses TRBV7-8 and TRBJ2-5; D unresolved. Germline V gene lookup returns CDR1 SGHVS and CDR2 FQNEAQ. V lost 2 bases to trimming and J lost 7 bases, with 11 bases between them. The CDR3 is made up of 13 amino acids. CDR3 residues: CASSLLPGRTQYF. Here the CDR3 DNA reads TGTGCCAGCAGCTTATTGCCTGGGCGGACCCAGTACTTC. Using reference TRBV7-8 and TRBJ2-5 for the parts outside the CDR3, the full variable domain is GAGVSQSPRYKVAKRGQDVALRCDPISGHVSLFWYQQALGQGPEFLTYFQNEAQLDKSGLPSDRFFAERPEGSVSTLKIQRTQQEDSAVYLCASSLLPGRTQYFGPGTRLLVL.

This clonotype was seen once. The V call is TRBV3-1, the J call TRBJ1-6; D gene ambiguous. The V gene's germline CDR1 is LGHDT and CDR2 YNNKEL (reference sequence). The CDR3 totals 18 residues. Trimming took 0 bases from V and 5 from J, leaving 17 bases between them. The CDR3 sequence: CASSQEPDFGDNNSPLHF. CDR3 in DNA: TGTGCCAGCAGCCAAGAACCTGACTTTGGGGATAATAATTCACCCCTCCACTTT.

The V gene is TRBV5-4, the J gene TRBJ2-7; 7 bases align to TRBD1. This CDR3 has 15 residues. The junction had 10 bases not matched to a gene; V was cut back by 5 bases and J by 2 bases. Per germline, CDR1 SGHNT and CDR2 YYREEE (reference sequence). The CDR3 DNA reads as TGTGCCAGCAGTTCCCCCGGGACAGATCCCTACGAGCAGTACTTC. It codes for CASSSPGTDPYEQYF.

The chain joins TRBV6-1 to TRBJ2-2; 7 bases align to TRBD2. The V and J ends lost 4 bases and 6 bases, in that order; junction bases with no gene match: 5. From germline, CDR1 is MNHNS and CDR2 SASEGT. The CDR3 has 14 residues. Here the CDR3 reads CASSVAGEAGELFF. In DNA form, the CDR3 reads TGTGCCAGCAGTGTCGCGGGAGAGGCCGGGGAGCTGTTTTTT.

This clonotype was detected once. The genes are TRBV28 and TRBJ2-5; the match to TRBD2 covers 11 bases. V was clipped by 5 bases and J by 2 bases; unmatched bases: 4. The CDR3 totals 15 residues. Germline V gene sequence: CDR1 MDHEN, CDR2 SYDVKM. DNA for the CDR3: TGTGCCAGCAGTCCGGGACTAGCGGTACAAGAGACCCAGTACTTC. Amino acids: CASSPGLAVQETQYF.

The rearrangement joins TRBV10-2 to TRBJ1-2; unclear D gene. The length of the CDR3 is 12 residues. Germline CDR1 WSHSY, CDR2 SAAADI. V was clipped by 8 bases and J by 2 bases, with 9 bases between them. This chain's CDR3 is CASGKGNYGYTF. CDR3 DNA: TGCGCCAGCGGAAAGGGAAACTATGGCTACACCTTC.

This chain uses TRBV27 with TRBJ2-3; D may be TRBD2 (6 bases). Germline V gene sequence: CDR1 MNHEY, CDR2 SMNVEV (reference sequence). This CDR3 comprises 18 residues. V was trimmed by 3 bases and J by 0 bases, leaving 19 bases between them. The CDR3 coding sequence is TGTGCCAGCAGTTTCGTGGCGGGCGGGGCTACTAGCACAGATACGCAGTATTTT. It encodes CASSFVAGGATSTDTQYF.

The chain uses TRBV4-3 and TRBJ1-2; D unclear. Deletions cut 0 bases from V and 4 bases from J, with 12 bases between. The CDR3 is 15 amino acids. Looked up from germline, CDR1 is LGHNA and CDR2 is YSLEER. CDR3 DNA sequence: TGCGCCAGCAGCCAAGATAAGACTGACTTCTATGGCTACACCTTC. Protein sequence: CASSQDKTDFYGYTF.

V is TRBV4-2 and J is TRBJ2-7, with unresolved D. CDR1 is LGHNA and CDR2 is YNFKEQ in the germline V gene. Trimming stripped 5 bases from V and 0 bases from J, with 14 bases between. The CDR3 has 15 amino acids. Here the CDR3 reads CASSETPASSYEQYF. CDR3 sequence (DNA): TGTGCCAGCAGCGAAACCCCGGCAAGCTCCTACGAGCAGTACTTC.

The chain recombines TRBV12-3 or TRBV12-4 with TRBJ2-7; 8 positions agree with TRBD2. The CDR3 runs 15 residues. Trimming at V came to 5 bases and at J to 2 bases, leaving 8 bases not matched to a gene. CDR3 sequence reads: CASSPRVAGTYEQYF. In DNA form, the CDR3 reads TGTGCCAGCAGTCCCCGGGTAGCGGGGACCTACGAGCAGTACTTC.

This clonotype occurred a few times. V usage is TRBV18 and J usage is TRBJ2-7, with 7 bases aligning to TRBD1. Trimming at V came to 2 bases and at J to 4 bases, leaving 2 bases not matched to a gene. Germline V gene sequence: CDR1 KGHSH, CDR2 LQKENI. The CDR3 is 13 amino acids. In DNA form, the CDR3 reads TGTGCCAGCTCACCAGGGACAGATTACGAGCAGTACTTC. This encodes CASSPGTDYEQYF.

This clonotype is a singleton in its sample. The CDR3 reads CASSFSRTGGYEQYF. The CDR3 DNA reads as TGTGCCAGCAGTTTCTCGAGGACAGGGGGATACGAGCAGTACTTC. The rearrangement uses TRBV28 and TRBJ2-7, with TRBD1 matching 10 bases. Germline CDR1 and CDR2: MDHEN and SYDVKM. The CDR3 length is 15 residues. V was clipped by 3 bases and J by 4 bases; unmatched bases: 6.

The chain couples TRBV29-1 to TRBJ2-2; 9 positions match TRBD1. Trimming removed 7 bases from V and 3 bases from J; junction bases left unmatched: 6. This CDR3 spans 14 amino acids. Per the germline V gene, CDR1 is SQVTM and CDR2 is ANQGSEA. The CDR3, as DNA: TGCAGCGCCTCCGGGACAGGGTACACCGGGGAGCTGTTTTTT. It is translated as CSASGTGYTGELFF.

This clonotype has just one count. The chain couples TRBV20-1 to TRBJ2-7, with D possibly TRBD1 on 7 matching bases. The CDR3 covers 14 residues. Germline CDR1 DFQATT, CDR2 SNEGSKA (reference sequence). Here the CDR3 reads CSALEPGGSHEQYF. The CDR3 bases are TGCAGCGCTCTCGAGCCAGGGGGGTCCCACGAGCAGTACTTC.

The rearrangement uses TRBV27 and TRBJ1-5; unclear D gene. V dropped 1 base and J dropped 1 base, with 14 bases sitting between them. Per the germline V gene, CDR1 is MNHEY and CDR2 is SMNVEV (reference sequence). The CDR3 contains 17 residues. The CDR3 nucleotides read TGTGCCAGCAGTTTATATGGCCCGGGATTGAGCAATCAGCCCCAGCATTTT. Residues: CASSLYGPGLSNQPQHF.

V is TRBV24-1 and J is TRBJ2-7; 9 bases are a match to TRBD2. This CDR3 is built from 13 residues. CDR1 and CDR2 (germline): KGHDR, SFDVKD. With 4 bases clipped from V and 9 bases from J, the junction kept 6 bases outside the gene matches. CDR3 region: CATSDYELAGQYF. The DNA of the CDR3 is TGTGCCACCAGTGACTATGAACTAGCGGGGCAGTACTTC.

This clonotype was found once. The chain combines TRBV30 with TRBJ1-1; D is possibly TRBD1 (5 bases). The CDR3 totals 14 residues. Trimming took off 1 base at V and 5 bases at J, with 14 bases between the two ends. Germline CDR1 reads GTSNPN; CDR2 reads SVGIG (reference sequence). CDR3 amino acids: CAWSGGDGATEAFF. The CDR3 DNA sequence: TGTGCCTGGAGTGGGGGGGACGGAGCAACTGAAGCTTTCTTT.

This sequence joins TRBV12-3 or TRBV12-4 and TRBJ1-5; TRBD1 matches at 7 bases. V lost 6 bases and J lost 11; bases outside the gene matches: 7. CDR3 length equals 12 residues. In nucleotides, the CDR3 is TGTGCCAGCAGGCGCAACAGGGGAGCCCAGCATTTT. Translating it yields CASRRNRGAQHF.

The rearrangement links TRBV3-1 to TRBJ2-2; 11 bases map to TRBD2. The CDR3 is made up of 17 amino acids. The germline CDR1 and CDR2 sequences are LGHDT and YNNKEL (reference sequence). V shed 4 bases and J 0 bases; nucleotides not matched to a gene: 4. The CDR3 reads CASSLPTSGANTGELFF. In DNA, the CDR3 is TGTGCCAGCAGCCTCCCGACTAGCGGGGCGAACACCGGGGAGCTGTTTTTT.